This TCR beta chain was observed in a study of CD8 T cells in ankylosing spondylitis. Findings and caveats of the study: Disease-linked clones were found to be CD8+ and relatively rare in peripheral blood. Some of the motif variants had earlier been found in reactive arthritis patients' fluid and blood. From matched ankylosing spondylitis synovial fluid, disease-linked clones were reportedly recovered at significantly enriched levels. One TCR beta motif, made up of several highly homologous variants, appeared characteristic of ankylosing spondylitis blood.

This clonotype occurred a few times. The antigen remains undetermined. Germline V CDR1 and CDR2: SGHTA, FQGNSA. V was cut by 5 bases and J by 7 bases, with 18 bases left in between. The CDR3 length is 15 residues. Scientists made TCR beta libraries using quantitative 5'-RACE with molecular barcodes. One entry per CDR3 protein, called by TCRdb with MiXCR from the 5' RACE reads. The sample carries some 840,000 distinct CDR3 sequences, 10% to 15% recorded once. The source of this sequence is a male donor with ankylosing spondylitis. The sample consisted of blood, either unsorted or a sorted T cell fraction (not recorded which). The J gene is TRBJ1-3, the V gene TRBV7-2; weak D call: TRBD1 (5 bases). The CDR3 loop reads CASSLRATPGNTIYF. The CDR3 DNA reads TGTGCCAGCAGCCTCCGGGCAACCCCAGGGAACACCATATATTTT.